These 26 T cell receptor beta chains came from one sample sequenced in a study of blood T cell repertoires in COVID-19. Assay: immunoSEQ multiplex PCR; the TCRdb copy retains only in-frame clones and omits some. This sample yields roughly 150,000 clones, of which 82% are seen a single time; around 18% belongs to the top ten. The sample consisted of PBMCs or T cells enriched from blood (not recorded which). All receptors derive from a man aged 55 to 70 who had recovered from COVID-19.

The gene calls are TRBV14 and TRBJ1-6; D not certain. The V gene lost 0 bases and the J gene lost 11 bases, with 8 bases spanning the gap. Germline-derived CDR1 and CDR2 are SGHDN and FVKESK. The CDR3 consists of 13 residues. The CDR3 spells CASSQDLTAPLHF. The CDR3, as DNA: TGTGCCAGCAGCCAAGATCTCACGGCACCCCTCCACTTT.

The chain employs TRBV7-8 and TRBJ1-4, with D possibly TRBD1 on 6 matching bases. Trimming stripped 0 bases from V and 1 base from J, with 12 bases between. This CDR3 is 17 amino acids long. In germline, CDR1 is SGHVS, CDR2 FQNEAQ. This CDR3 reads CASSLALQGLTNEKLFF. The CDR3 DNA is TGTGCCAGCAGCTTAGCTCTACAGGGTCTAACTAATGAAAAACTGTTTTTT.

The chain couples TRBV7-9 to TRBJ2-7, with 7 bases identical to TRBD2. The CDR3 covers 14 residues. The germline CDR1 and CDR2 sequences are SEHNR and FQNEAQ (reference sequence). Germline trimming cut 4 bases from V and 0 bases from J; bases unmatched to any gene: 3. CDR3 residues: CASSWTRDSYEQYF. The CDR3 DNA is TGTGCCAGCAGCTGGACTAGGGACTCCTACGAGCAGTACTTC.

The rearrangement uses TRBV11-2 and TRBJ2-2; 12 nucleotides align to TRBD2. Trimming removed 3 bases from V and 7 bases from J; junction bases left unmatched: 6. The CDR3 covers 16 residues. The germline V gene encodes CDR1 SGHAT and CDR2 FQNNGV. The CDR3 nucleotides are TGTGCCAGCAGCTTCCTAGCGGGGGGGCCAGTCGGGGAGCTGTTTTTT. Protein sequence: CASSFLAGGPVGELFF.

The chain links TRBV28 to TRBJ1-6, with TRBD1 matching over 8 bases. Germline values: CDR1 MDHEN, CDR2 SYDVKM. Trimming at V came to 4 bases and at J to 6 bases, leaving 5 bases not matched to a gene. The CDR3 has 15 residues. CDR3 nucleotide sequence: TGTGCCAGCAGTTACGGACAGGGTGCTAATTCACCCCTCCACTTT. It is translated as CASSYGQGANSPLHF.

The CDR3 DNA follows: TGTGCCAGCAGCTTCCAGGGTCAGACTGAAGCTTTCTTT. This encodes CASSFQGQTEAFF. This chain uses TRBV5-4 with TRBJ1-1; D is perhaps TRBD1 (5 bases). In germline, CDR1 is SGHNT, CDR2 YYREEE (reference sequence). The CDR3 totals 13 residues. Trimming left V 2 bases short and J 5 bases short, with 10 bases between.

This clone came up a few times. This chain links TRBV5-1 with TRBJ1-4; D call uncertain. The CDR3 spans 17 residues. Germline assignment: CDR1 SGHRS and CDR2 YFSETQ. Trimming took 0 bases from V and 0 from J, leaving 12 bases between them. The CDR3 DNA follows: TGCGCCAGCAGCTTGGCCGAGGAGCTTCCAACTAATGAAAAACTGTTTTTT. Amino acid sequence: CASSLAEELPTNEKLFF.

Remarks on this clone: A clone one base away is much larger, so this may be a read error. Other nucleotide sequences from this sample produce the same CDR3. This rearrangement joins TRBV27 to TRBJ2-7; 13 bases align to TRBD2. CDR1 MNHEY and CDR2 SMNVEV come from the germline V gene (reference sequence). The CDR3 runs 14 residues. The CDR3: CASWTSGRPYEQYF. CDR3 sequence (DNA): TGTGCCAGCTGGACTAGCGGGAGACCCTACGAACAGTACTTC.

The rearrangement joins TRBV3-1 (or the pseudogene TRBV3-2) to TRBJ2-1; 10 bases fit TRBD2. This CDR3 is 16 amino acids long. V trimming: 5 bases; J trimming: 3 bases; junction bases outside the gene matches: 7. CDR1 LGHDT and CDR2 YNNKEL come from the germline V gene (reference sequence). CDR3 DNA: TGTGCCAGCAGCACATATAGCGGGGGGTACTACAATGAGCAGTTCTTC. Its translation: CASSTYSGGYYNEQFF.

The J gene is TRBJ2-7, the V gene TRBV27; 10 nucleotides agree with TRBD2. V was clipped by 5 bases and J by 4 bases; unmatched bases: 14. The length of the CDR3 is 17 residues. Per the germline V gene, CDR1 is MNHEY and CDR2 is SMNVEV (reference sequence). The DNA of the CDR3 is TGTGCCAGCAGTCCCTTCCTGGGGCTAGCGGGAGCTTACGAGCAGTACTTC. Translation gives CASSPFLGLAGAYEQYF.

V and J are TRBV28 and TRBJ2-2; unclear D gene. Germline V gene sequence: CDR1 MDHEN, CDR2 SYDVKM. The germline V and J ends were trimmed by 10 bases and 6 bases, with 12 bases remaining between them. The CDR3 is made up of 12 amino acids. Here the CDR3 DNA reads TGTGCCACCCGAGCTCTCTCCGGGGAGCTGTTTTTT. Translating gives CATRALSGELFF. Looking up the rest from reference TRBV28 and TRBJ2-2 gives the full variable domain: DVKVTQSSRYLVKRTGEKVFLECVQDMDHENMFWYRQDPGLGLRLIYFSYDVKMKEKGDIPEGYSVSREKKERFSLILESASTNQTSMYLCATRALSGELFFGEGSRLTVL.

The CDR3 loop reads CASSRVGTSGTDTQYF. CDR3 DNA sequence: TGTGCCAGTAGCCGGGTGGGGACTAGCGGTACGGATACGCAGTATTTT. The V and J genes are TRBV19 and TRBJ2-3; 11 bases line up with TRBD2. CDR3 size: 16 residues. V was clipped by 6 bases and J by 6 bases; unmatched bases: 11. Germline CDR1 and CDR2: LNHDA and SQIVND (reference sequence).

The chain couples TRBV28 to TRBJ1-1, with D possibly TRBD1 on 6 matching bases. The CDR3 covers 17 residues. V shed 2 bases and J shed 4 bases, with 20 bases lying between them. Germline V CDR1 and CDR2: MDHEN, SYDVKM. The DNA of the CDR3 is TGTGCCAGCAGTTTAAGGGGGTCCACGGTCCGGTTCACTGAAGCTTTCTTT. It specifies CASSLRGSTVRFTEAFF. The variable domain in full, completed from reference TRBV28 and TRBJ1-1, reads DVKVTQSSRYLVKRTGEKVFLECVQDMDHENMFWYRQDPGLGLRLIYFSYDVKMKEKGDIPEGYSVSREKKERFSLILESASTNQTSMYLCASSLRGSTVRFTEAFFGQGTRLTVV.

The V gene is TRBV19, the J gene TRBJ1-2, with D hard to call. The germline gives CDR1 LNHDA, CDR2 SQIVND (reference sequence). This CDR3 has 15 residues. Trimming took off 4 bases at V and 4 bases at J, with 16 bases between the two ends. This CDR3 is CASSRQVSSPYGYTF. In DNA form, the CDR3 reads TGTGCCAGTAGTAGGCAGGTCTCTTCCCCCTATGGCTACACCTTC.

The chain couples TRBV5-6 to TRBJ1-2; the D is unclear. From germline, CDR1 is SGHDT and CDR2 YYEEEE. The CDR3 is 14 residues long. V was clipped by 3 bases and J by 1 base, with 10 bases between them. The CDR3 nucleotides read TGTGCCAGCAGCTACGTGGGCAGTAACTATGGCTACACCTTC. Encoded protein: CASSYVGSNYGYTF.

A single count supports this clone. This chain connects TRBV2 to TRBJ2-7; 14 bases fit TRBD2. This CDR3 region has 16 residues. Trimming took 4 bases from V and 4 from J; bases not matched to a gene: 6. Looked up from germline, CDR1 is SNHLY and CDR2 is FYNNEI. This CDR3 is CASSGRGTSGSYEQYF. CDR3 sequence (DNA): TGTGCCAGCAGTGGGAGAGGGACTAGCGGGAGTTACGAGCAGTACTTC. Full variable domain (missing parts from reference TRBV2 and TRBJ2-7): EPEVTQTPSHQVTQMGQEVILRCVPISNHLYFYWYRQILGQKVEFLVSFYNNEISEKSEIFDDQFSVERPDGSNFTLKIRSTKLEDSAMYFCASSGRGTSGSYEQYFGPGTRLTVT.

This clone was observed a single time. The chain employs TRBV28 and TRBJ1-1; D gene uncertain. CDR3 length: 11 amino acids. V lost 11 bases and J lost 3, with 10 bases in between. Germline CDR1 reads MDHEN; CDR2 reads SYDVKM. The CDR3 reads CAALRDTEAFF. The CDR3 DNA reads TGTGCCGCCCTTAGAGACACTGAAGCTTTCTTT. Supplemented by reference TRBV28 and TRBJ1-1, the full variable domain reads DVKVTQSSRYLVKRTGEKVFLECVQDMDHENMFWYRQDPGLGLRLIYFSYDVKMKEKGDIPEGYSVSREKKERFSLILESASTNQTSMYLCAALRDTEAFFGQGTRLTVV.

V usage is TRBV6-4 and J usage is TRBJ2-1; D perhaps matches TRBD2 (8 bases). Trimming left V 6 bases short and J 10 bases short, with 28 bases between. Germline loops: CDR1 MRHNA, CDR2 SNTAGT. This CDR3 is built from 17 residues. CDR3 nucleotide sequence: TGTGCCAGCAGCTACAACCCGGGGGGGACAGTGCTGGGAGAGCAGTTCTTC. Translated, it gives CASSYNPGGTVLGEQFF.

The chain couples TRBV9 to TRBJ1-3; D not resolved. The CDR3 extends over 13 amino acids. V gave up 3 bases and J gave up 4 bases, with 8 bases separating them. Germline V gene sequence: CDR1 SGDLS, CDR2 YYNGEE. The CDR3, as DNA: TGTGCCAGCAGCGAGTCGGTAGGAAACACCATATATTTT. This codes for CASSESVGNTIYF.

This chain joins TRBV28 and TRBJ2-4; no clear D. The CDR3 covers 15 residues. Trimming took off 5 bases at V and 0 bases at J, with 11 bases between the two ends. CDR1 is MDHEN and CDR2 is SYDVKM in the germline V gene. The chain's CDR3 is CASSLPDLAKNIQYF. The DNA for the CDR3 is TGTGCCAGCAGTCTGCCAGATTTAGCCAAAAACATTCAGTACTTC.

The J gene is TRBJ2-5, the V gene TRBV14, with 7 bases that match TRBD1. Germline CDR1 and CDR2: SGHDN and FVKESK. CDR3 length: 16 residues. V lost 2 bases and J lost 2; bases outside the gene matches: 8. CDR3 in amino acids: CASSQPTGYGQETQYF. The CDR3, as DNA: TGTGCCAGCAGCCAACCGACAGGGTATGGGCAAGAGACCCAGTACTTC.

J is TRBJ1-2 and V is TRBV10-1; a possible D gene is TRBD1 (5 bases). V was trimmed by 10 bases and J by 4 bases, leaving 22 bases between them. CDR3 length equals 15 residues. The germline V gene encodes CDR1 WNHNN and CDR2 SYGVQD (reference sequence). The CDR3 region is CATNLRQKKSYGYTF. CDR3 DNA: TGCGCCACCAACCTACGACAGAAAAAGTCCTATGGCTACACCTTC.

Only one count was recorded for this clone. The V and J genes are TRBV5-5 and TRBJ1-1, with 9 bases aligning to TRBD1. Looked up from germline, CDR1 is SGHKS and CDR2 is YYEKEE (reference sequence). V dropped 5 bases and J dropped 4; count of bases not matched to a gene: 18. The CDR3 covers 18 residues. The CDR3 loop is CASSRIHRDRVVATEAFF. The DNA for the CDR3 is TGTGCCAGCAGTCGCATACACCGGGACAGGGTCGTAGCCACTGAAGCTTTCTTT.

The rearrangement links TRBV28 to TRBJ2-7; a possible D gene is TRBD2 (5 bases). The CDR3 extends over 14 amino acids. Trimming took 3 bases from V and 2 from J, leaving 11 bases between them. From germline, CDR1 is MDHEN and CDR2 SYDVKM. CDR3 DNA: TGTGCCAGCAGTTTGCCAGCGGTCCCCTACGAGCAGTACTTC. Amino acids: CASSLPAVPYEQYF.

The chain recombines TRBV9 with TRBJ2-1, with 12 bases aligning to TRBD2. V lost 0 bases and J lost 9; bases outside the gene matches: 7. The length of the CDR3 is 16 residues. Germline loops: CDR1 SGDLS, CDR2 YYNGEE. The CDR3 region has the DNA TGTGCCAGCAGCGTAGGGCCTAGCGGGGGGGAAGGTGAGCAGTTCTTC. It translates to CASSVGPSGGEGEQFF.

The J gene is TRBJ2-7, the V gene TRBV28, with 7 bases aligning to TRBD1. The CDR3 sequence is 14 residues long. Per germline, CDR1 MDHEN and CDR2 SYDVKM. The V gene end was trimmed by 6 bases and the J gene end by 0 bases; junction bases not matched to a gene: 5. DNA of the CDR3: TGTGCCAGCAGCCCCACAGGGGACTCCTACGAGCAGTACTTC. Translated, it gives CASSPTGDSYEQYF.